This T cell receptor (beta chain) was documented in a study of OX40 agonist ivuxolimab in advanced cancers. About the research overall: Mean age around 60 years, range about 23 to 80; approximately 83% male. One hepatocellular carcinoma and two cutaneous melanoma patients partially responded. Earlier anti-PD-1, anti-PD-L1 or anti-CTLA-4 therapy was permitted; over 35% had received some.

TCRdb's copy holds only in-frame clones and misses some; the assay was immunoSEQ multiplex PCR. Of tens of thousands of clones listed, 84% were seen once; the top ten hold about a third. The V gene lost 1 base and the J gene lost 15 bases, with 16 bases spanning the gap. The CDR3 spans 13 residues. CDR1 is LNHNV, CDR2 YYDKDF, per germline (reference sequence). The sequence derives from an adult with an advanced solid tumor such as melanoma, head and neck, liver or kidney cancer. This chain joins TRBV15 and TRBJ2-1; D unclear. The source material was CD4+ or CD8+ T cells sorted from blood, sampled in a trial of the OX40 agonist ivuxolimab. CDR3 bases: TGTGCCACCAGCAGAGTTCGGCAGGAAGTGATGTTCTTC. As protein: CATSRVRQEVMFF.